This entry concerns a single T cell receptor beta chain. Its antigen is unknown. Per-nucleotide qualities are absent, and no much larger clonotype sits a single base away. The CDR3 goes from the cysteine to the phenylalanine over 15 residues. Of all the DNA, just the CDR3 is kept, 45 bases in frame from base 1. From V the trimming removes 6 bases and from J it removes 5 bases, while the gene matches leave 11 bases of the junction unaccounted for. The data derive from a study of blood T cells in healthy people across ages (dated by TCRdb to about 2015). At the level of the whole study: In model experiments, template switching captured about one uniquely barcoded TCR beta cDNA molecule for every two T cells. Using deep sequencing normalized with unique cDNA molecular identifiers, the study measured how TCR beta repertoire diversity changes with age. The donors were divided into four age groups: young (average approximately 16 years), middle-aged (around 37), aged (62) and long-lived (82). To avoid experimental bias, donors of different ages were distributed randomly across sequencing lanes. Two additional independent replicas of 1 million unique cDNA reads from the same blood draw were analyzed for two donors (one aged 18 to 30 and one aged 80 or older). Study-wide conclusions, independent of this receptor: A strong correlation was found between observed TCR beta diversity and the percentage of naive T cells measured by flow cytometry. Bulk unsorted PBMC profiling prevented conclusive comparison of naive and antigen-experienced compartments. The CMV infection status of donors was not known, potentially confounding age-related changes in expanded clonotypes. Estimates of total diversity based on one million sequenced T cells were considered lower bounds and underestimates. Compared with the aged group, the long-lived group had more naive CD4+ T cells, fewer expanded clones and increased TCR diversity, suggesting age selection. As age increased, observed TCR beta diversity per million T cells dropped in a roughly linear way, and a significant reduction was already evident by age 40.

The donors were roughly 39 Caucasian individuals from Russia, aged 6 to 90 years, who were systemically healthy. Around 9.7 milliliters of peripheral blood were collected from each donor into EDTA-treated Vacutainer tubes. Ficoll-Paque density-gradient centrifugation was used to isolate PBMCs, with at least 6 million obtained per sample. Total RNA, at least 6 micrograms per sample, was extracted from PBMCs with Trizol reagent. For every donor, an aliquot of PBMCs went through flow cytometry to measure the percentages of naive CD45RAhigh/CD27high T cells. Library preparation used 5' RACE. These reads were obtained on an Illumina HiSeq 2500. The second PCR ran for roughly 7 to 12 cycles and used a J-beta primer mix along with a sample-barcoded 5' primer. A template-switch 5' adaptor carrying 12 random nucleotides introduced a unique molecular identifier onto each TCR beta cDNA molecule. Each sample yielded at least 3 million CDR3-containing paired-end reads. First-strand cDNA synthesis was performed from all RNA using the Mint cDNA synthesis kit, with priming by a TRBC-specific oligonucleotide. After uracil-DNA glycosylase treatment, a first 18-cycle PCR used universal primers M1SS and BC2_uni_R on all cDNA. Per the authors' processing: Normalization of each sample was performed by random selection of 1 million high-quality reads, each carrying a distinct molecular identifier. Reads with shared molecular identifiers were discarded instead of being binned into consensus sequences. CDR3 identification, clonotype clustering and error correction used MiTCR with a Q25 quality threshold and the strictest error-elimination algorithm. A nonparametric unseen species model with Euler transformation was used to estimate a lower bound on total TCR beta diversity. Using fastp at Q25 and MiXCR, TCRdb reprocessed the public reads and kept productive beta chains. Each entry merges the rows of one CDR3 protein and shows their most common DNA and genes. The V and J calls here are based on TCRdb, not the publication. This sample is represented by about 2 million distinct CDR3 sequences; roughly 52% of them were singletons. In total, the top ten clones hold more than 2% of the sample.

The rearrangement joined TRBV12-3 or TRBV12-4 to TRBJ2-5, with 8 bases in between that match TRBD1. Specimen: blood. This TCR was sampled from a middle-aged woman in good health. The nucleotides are TGTGCCAGCAGCCTTAGGCGGACAGGGACGGAGACCCAGTACTTC. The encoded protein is CASSLRRTGTETQYF.